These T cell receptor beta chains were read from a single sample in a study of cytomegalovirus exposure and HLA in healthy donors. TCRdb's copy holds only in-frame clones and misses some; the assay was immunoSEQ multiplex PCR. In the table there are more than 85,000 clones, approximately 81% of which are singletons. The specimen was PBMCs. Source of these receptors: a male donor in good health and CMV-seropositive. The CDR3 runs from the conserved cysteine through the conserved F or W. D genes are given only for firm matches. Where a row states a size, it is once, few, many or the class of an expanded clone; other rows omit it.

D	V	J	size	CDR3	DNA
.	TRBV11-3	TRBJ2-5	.	CASSFKGWDFQETQYF	TGTGCCAGCAGCTTTAAGGGGTGGGACTTCCAAGAGACCCAGTACTTC
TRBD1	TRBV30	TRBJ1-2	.	CAWSGLTGIYGYTF	TGTGCCTGGAGTGGGCTGACAGGGATCTATGGCTACACCTTC
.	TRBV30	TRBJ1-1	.	CAWSIGGEAFF	TGTGCCTGGAGTATAGGGGGTGAAGCTTTCTTT
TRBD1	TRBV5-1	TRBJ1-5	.	CASSLLPGQGIKPQHF	TGCGCCAGCAGCTTGTTGCCCGGACAGGGGATTAAACCCCAGCATTTT
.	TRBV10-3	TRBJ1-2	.	CAISEGVGPYYGYTF	TGTGCCATCAGTGAAGGGGTCGGGCCTTACTATGGCTACACCTTC
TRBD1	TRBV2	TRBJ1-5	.	CASSAAGGAQPQHF	TGTGCCAGCAGTGCGGCAGGGGGCGCTCAGCCCCAGCATTTT
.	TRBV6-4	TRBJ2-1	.	CASSDSGGSSYNEQFF	TGTGCCAGCAGTGACTCAGGGGGTAGCTCCTACAATGAGCAGTTCTTC
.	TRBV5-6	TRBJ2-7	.	CASSLWGQYEQYF	TGTGCCAGCAGCTTGTGGGGCCAATACGAGCAGTACTTC
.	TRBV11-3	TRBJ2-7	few	CASRPNGAYEQYF	TGTGCCAGCAGACCGAATGGAGCCTACGAGCAGTACTTC
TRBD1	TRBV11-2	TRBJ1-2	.	CASSPGQGDWGYGYTF	TGTGCCAGCAGCCCCGGACAGGGGGACTGGGGCTATGGCTACACCTTC
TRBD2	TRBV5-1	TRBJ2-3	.	CASSFVPSGGALGTDTQYF	TGCGCCAGCAGCTTCGTACCCAGCGGGGGGGCCCTGGGCACAGATACGCAGTATTTT
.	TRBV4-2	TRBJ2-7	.	CASSQPRSYEQYF	TGTGCCAGCAGCCAACCCCGCTCCTACGAGCAGTACTTC
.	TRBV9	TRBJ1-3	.	CASSVRTIGEVFSGNTIYF	TGTGCCAGCAGCGTGAGGACCATAGGGGAGGTATTCTCTGGAAACACCATATATTTT
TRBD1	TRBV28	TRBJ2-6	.	CASQQGFFSGANVLTF	TGTGCCAGTCAACAGGGGTTTTTCTCTGGGGCCAACGTCCTGACTTTC
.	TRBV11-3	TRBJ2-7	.	CASSSLARQTYEQYF	TGTGCCAGCAGCTCCCTGGCCAGGCAGACCTACGAGCAGTACTTC
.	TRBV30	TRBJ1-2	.	CPLTPRLLYGYTF	TGCCCGCTAACCCCCCGTCTTCTCTATGGCTACACCTTC
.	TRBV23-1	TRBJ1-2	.	CASSQSGSRGTF	TGCGCCAGCAGTCAATCGGGCAGCCGCGGGACCTTC
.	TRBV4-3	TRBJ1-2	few	CASSQETTDYGYTF	TGCGCCAGCAGCCAAGAGACGACAGACTATGGCTACACCTTC
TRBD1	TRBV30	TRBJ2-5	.	CALQGVWRTQYF	TGTGCCTTACAGGGGGTCTGGCGGACCCAGTACTTC
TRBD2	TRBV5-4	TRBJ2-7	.	CASSLGLAVNEQYF	TGTGCCAGCAGCTTGGGACTAGCGGTAAACGAGCAGTACTTC
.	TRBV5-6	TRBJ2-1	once	CASSYLGTGERNEQFF	TGTGCCAGCAGCTACCTCGGAACTGGAGAGAGGAATGAGCAGTTCTTC
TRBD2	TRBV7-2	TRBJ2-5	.	CASTPGGGQETQYF	TGTGCCAGCACCCCCGGGGGGGGCCAAGAGACCCAGTACTTC
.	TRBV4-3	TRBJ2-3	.	CASSRGGQTTDTQYF	TGCGCCAGCAGTCGGGGGGGACAGACCACAGATACGCAGTATTTT
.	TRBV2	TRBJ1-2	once	CASSDHQGSSSSTF	TGTGCCAGCAGTGACCACCAGGGATCGAGTTCTTCCACCTTC
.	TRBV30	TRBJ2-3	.	CAWSRGLFTDTQYF	TGTGCCTGGAGTCGGGGGTTGTTCACAGATACGCAGTATTTT
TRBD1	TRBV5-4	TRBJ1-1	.	CASSSGQGSGTEAFF	TGTGCCAGCAGCTCCGGACAGGGATCGGGGACTGAAGCTTTCTTT
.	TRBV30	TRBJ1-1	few	CAWRFTGTEAFF	TGTGCCTGGAGATTCACAGGGACTGAAGCTTTCTTT
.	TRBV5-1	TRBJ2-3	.	CASSFGSSSTDTQYF	TGCGCCAGCAGCTTCGGGTCCTCTAGCACAGATACGCAGTATTTT
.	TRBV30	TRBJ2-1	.	CAWSVGRDNEQFF	TGTGCCTGGAGTGTGGGGAGAGACAATGAGCAGTTCTTC
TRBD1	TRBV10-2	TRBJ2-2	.	CASSEPRDRGTGELFF	TGCGCCAGCAGTGAGCCACGGGACAGAGGGACCGGGGAGCTGTTTTTT
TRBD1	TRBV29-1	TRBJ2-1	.	CSVNRGNEQFF	TGCAGCGTCAACAGGGGCAATGAGCAGTTCTTC
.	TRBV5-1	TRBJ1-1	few	CASSLEQGRRAFF	TGCGCCAGCAGCTTAGAACAGGGTAGGAGAGCTTTCTTT
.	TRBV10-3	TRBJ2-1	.	CAISESNSRRNEQFF	TGTGCCATCAGTGAGTCCAACAGCCGTCGCAATGAGCAGTTCTTC
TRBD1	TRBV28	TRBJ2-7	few	CASSPQGDRVSYEQYF	TGTGCCAGCAGCCCCCAGGGGGACAGGGTCTCCTACGAGCAGTACTTC
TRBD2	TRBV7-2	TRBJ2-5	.	CASSLHAGGGEETQYF	TGTGCCAGCAGCTTGCACGCGGGGGGCGGAGAAGAGACCCAGTACTTC
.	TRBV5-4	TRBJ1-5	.	CASSLAAGNQPQHF	TGTGCCAGCAGCTTGGCCGCGGGCAATCAGCCCCAGCATTTT
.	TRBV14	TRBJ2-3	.	CASSQDVGDWGDTQYF	TGTGCCAGCAGCCAAGATGTAGGGGACTGGGGAGATACGCAGTATTTT
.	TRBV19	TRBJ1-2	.	CASSIARVDGYTF	TGTGCCAGTAGTATCGCCAGGGTGGATGGCTACACCTTC
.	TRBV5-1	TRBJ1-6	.	CASSAQEVRNSPLHF	TGCGCCAGCAGCGCCCAGGAGGTTCGTAATTCACCCCTCCACTTT
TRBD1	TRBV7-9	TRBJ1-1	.	CASSLTGGTNTEAFF	TGTGCCAGCAGCTTAACAGGGGGGACAAACACTGAAGCTTTCTTT
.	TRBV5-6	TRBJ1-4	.	CASSPVVGVGGEKLFF	TGTGCCAGCAGCCCGGTGGTCGGGGTAGGAGGAGAAAAACTGTTTTTT
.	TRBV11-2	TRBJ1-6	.	CASSLDVGAPLHF	TGTGCCAGCAGCTTAGATGTTGGAGCACCCCTCCACTTT
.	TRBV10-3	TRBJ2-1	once	CAISPMNTDEQFF	TGTGCCATCAGTCCCATGAATACGGATGAGCAGTTCTTC
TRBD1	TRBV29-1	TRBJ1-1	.	CSATGTENTEAFF	TGCAGCGCCACAGGGACAGAGAACACTGAAGCTTTCTTT
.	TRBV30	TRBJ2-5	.	CAWSPPSLHPQETQYF	TGTGCCTGGAGTCCGCCGTCCTTACACCCCCAAGAGACCCAGTACTTC
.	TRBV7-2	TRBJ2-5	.	CASSAGETQYF	TGTGCCAGCAGTGCGGGGGAGACCCAGTACTTC
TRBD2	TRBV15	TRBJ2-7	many	CATSRGSGGAYEQYF	TGTGCCACCAGCAGAGGAAGCGGGGGGGCTTACGAGCAGTACTTC
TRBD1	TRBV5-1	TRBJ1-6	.	CASSLDGQGGSPLHF	TGCGCCAGCAGCTTGGACGGACAGGGAGGATCACCCCTCCACTTT
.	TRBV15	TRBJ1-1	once	CATMGGGSSGTEAFF	TGTGCCACCATGGGGGGGGGAAGTAGTGGCACTGAAGCTTTCTTT
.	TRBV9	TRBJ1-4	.	CASSRTATNEKLFF	TGTGCCAGCAGCCGCACAGCAACTAATGAAAAACTGTTTTTT
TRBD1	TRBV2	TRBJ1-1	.	CASTEGQGTEAFF	TGTGCCAGCACGGAGGGACAGGGCACTGAAGCTTTCTTT
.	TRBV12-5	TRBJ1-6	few	CASGSTGSTYNSPLHF	TGTGCTAGTGGCTCGACAGGCTCCACCTATAATTCACCCCTCCACTTT
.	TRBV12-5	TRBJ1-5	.	CASGFLLGASFNQPQHF	TGTGCTAGTGGTTTCCTCCTAGGGGCGAGTTTCAATCAGCCCCAGCATTTT
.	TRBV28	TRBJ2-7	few	CASSHQGGGSYEQYF	TGTGCCAGCAGTCACCAAGGGGGGGGTTCGTACGAGCAGTACTTC
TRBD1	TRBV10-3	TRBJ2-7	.	CAMGQGAPEQYF	TGTGCCATGGGACAGGGCGCCCCCGAGCAGTACTTC
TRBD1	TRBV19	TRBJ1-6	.	CASSTKDRGRNSPLHF	TGTGCCAGTAGTACCAAGGACAGGGGGCGTAATTCACCCCTCCACTTT
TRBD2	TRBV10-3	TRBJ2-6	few	CAIRGTSGGAYGANVLTF	TGTGCCATCAGAGGGACTAGCGGGGGGGCCTATGGGGCCAACGTCCTGACTTTC
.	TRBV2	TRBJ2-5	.	CASSTRTQYF	TGTGCCAGCAGTACTCGGACCCAGTACTTC
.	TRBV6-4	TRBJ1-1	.	CASRDSFDTEAFF	TGTGCCAGCAGGGACAGCTTTGACACTGAAGCTTTCTTT
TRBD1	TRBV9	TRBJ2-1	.	CASSARRSGGLNEQFF	TGTGCCAGCAGCGCACGCCGGTCAGGGGGCCTCAATGAGCAGTTCTTC